This TCR beta chain derives from a study of shared clonotypes between healthy human individuals. Study at large: Plates per donor: three CD4 naive, three CD4 memory, two CD8 naive, one CD8 memory.

CD45RA+ naive and CD45RA-negative memory subsets were separated from CD4+ cells. General study findings and limits: Non-shared clonotypes had lower generation probabilities than those shared by all four donors.

As for this clone: Antigen unknown.

Original handling: For the immunoSEQ data, sequences were junction-only without quality scores, so filtering differed. Assay: immunoSEQ multiplex PCR; the TCRdb copy retains only in-frame clones and omits some. V and J calls plus clone size are reproduced from that table; the DNA served to infer D and trimming. Of around 2.5 million clones listed, under 95% are singletons. The CDR3 is made up of 16 amino acids. The junction had 8 bases not matched to a gene; V was cut back by 6 bases and J by 0 bases. Germline lookup yields CDR1 SNHLY and CDR2 FYNNEI. The chain has TRBV2 and TRBJ2-3; TRBD2 matches 8 bases. This TCR came from a man younger than 30 in good health. Some clones in this sample may be carry-over from other donors' samples. Sequences were obtained from naive CD4+ T cells from PBMCs. This sample's subset: CD45RA+ positively selected. The CDR3 sequence: CASSVGRGFSTDTQYF. CDR3 DNA sequence: TGTGCCAGCAGCGTCGGGAGGGGGTTCAGCACAGATACGCAGTATTTT.